The 5 T cell receptor beta chains below all came from one sample that was sequenced in a study of molecular identifiers for immune sequencing clone quantification. TCRdb independently ran MiXCR on the PCR reads; one entry per CDR3 protein. The repertoire includes 100,000 or so distinct CDR3 sequences, roughly a third of them detected once, and approximately 3.8% sits in the top ten. Sequences were obtained from naive CD8+ T cells from blood, with Jurkat cell RNA spiked in. Subset specified: FACS-sorted CD8+CD4-CCR7+CD45RA+ naive T cells. These receptor sequences come from a human donor in good health. Some libraries in this study had Jurkat cell RNA spiked in.

The rearrangement joins TRBV28 to TRBJ2-7; TRBD1 agrees at 9 bases. The CDR3 has 15 amino acids. The ends lost 5 bases at V and 2 bases at J; junction bases unmatched: 7. The germline V gene encodes CDR1 MDHEN and CDR2 SYDVKM. The CDR3 spells CASSPHRGLTYEQYF. Written as DNA, the CDR3 is TGTGCCAGCAGTCCGCACAGGGGGCTGACCTACGAGCAGTACTTC.

With regard to this clonotype: This may arise from a read error, as a much more abundant clone is one base away. V gene TRBV27 combines with J gene TRBJ2-5, with D maybe TRBD1 (6 bases). CDR1 and CDR2 from the germline V gene are MNHEY and SMNVEV (reference sequence). Trimming removed 2 bases from V and 4 bases from J, with 20 bases in between. The CDR3 totals 17 residues. In DNA form, the CDR3 reads TGTGCCAGCAGTTTAAATTTTGGGCAGGGGCATCGAGAGACCCAGTACTTC. This encodes CASSLNFGQGHRETQYF.

Points on this clonotype: A clone one base away is much larger, so this may be a read error. The chain has TRBV5-6 and TRBJ2-3; 7 bases fit TRBD1. The CDR3 extends over 16 amino acids. Germline CDR1 and CDR2: SGHDT and YYEEEE. CDR3 protein: CAGSLLPTGTPDTQYF. The CDR3 DNA sequence: TGTGCCGGCAGCTTATTACCGACAGGGACGCCAGATACGCAGTATTTT.

In this sample, this clonotype turned up once. An end of the junction does not agree with germline; a read error may underlie this. V and J are TRBV7-9 and TRBJ1-5; D unclear. The V gene's germline CDR1 is SEHNR and CDR2 FQNEAQ (reference sequence). There are 12 residues in the CDR3. The CDR3 DNA is TGTGCCAGCAGCTTATGCAATCTGCCCCAGCATTTT. Translation gives CASSLCNLPQHF.

This clonotype was seen at least ten times. This chain joins TRBV6-2 or TRBV6-3 and TRBJ2-7; weak D call: TRBD1 (5 bases). The ends were cut back, 7 bases at V and 3 bases at J, with 13 bases in the middle. The CDR3 loop spans 13 amino acids. Germline V gene sequence: CDR1 MNHEY, CDR2 SVGEGT. The CDR3 bases are TGTGCCAGCACCCAGGGTTTGGGCTACGAGCAGTACTTC. Protein sequence: CASTQGLGYEQYF.